This T cell receptor beta chain was captured by sequencing in a study of identical twins. Study-wide points: Fewer insertions marked abundant cord blood beta clonotypes; young adult naive trended weakly, memory not at all.

A word on this clonotype: Antigen specificity is unknown.

Unique molecular identifiers were present on the cDNA, and a universal primer site came from template switching. TCRdb itself ran the 5' RACE reads through MiXCR, one entry per CDR3 protein. The sample consists of 500,000 to 600,000 distinct CDR3 sequences, about 20% of them appearing once. V was pared by 7 bases and J by 0 bases, with 13 bases between. Germline-derived CDR1 and CDR2 are SNHLY and FYNNEI. The CDR3 sequence is 16 residues long. These sequences were also reported in another study, on T cells expressing NK-cell markers. According to that study: Each TCR beta repertoire originated in sorted T cells that were CD3+CD56+NKG2C+, CD3+CD56+NKG2C- or CD3+CD56-NKG2C+. As a fraction of CD8+ T cells, dominant NKG2C+ clonotypes reached about 1.0-8% in six donors.

The specimen sequenced was CD4+ T cells sorted from blood. This clonotype was sampled from a woman aged 18-29 years in good health. The V gene is TRBV2, the J gene TRBJ2-6; D call uncertain. CDR3 DNA: TGTGCCAGCAAGCTAGAACAGCACTCTGGGGCCAACGTCCTGACTTTC. Translated, it gives CASKLEQHSGANVLTF.